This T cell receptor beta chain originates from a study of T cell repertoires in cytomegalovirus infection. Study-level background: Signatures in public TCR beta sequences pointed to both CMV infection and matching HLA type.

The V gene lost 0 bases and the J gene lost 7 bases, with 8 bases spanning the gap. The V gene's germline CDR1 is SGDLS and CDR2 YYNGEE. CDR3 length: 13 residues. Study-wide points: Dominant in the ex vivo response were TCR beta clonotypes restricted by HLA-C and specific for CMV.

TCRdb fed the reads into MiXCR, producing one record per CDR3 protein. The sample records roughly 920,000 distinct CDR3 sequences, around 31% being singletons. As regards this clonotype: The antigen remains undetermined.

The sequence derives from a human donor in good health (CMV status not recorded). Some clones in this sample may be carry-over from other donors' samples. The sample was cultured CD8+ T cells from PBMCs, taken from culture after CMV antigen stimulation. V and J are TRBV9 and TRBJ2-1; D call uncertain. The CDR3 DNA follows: TGTGCCAGCAGCGTAGCTGATAGGAATGAGCAGTTCTTC. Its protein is CASSVADRNEQFF.